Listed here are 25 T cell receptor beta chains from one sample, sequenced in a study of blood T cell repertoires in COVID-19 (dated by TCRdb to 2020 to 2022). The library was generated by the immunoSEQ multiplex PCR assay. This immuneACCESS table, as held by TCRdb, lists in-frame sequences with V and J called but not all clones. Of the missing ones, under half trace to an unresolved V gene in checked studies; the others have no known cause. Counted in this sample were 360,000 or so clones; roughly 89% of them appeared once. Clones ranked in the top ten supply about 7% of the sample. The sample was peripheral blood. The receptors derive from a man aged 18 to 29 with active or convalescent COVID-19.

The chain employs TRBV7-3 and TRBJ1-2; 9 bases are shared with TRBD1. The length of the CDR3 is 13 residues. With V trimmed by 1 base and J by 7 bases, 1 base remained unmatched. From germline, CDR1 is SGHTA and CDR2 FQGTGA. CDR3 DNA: TGTGCCAGCAGCTTAAGGGACAGGGTTGGCTACACCTTC. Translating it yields CASSLRDRVGYTF.

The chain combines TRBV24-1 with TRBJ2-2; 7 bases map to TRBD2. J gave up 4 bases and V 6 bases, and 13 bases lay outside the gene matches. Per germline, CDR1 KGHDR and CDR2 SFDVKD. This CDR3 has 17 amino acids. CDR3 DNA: TGTGCCACCAGTCATCGAGCGGGGACCCATCGCACCGGGGAGCTGTTTTTT. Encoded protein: CATSHRAGTHRTGELFF.

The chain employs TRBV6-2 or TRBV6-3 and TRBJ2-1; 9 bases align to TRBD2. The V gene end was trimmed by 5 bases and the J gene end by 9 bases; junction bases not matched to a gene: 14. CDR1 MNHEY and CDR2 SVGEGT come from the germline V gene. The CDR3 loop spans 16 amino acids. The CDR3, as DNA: TGTGCCAGCAGTGACGGCCCCGCGGGAGGGCAGGGTGAGCAGTTCTTC. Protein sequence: CASSDGPAGGQGEQFF.

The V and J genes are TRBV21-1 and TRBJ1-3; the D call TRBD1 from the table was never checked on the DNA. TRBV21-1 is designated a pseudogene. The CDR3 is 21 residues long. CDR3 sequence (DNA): TGTGCCAGCAGCAAAGTGGTCAGTCGGCATGGTGGCCAGGGCCCTGGAAACACCATATATTTT. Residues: CASSKVVSRHGGQGPGNTIYF.

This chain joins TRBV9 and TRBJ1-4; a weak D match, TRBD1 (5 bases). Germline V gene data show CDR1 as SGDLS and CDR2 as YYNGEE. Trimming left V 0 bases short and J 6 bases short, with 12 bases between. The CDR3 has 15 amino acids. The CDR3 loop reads CASSVVGGRDEKLFF. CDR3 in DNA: TGTGCCAGCAGCGTAGTCGGGGGTCGGGATGAAAAACTGTTTTTT.

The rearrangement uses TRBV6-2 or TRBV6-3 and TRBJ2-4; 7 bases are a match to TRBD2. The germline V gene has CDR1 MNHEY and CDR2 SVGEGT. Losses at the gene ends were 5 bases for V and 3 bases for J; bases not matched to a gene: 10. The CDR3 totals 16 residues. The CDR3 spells CASSPRRGEDKNIQYF. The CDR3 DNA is TGTGCCAGCAGTCCCCGCCGGGGGGAAGACAAAAACATTCAGTACTTC.

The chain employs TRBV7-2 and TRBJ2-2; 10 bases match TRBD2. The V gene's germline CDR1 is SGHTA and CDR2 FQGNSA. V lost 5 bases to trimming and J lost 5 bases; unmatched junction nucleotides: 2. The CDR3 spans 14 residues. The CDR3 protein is CASSPGLATGELFF. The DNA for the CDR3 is TGTGCCAGCAGCCCGGGACTAGCGACCGGGGAGCTGTTTTTT.

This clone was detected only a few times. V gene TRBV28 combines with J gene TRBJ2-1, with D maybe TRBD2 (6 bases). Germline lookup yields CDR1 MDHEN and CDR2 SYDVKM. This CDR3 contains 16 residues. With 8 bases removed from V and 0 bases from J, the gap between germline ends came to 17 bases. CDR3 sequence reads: CASYSAGRYSYNEQFF. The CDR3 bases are TGTGCCAGCTACAGTGCGGGAAGGTACTCCTACAATGAGCAGTTCTTC.

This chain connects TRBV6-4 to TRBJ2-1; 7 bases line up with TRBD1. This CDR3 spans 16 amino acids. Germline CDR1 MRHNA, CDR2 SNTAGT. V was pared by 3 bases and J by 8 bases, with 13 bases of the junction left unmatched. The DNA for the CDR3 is TGTGCCAGCAGTGATTCTATGACAGGGTATTGGTATGAGCAGTTCTTC. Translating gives CASSDSMTGYWYEQFF.

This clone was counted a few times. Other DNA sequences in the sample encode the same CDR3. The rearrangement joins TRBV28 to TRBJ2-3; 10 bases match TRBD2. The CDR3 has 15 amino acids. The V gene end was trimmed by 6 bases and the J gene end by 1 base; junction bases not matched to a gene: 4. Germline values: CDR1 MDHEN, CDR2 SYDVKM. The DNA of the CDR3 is TGTGCCAGCAGCCCAGCGGGGGGGCGCACAGATACGCAGTATTTT. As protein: CASSPAGGRTDTQYF.

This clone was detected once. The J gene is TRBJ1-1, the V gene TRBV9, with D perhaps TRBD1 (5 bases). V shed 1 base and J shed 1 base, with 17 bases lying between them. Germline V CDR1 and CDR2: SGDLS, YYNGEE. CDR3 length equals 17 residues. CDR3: CASSVTPTVETNTEAFF. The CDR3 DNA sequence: TGTGCCAGCAGCGTAACCCCGACAGTTGAAACGAACACTGAAGCTTTCTTT.

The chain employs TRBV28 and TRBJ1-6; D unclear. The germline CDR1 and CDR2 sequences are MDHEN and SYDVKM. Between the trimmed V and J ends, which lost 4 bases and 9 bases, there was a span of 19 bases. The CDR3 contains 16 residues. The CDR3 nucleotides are TGTGCCAGCAGTTCCGGACTCGGAAGGTTTTTTTCACCCCTCCACTTT. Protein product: CASSSGLGRFFSPLHF.

The CDR3 DNA follows: TGTGCCAGCGATAGAACGGGGGCCAACGTCCTGACTTTC. It encodes CASDRTGANVLTF. This chain uses TRBV6-5 with TRBJ2-6; the D is unclear. V lost 8 bases and J 4 bases, leaving 9 bases between the germline ends. There are 13 residues in the CDR3. Germline values: CDR1 MNHEY, CDR2 SVGAGI.

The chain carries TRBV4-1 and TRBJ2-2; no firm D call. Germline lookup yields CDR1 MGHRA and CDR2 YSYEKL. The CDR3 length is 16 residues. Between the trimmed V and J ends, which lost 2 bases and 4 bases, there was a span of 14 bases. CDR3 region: CASSQLGSLLTGELFF. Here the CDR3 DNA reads TGCGCCAGCAGCCAACTCGGGTCCCTCCTCACCGGGGAGCTGTTTTTT.

CDR3 DNA sequence: TGTGCCAGCAGTTACCAAATAGGGGGCGGAAACACCATATATTTT. Translating it yields CASSYQIGGGNTIYF. V gene TRBV6-5 combines with J gene TRBJ1-3; 7 positions agree with TRBD1. The CDR3 is made up of 15 amino acids. CDR1 is MNHEY and CDR2 is SVGAGI in the germline V gene. The trim removed 2 bases at V and 4 bases at J, leaving 5 bases unmatched.

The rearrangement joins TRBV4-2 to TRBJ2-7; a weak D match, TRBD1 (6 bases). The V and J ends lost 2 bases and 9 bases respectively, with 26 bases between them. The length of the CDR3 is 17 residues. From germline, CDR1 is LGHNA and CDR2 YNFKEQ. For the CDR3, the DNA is TGTGCCAGCAGCCAAATGAATCCGGGACAAGTTGATTTCGGGCAGTACTTC. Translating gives CASSQMNPGQVDFGQYF.

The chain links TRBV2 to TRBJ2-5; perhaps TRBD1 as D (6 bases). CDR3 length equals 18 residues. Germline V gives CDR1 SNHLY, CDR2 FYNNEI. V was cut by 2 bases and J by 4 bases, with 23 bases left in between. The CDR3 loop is CASSEPQPGQSSRETQYF. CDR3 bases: TGTGCCAGCAGTGAACCCCAACCCGGACAGAGCTCTAGAGAGACCCAGTACTTC.

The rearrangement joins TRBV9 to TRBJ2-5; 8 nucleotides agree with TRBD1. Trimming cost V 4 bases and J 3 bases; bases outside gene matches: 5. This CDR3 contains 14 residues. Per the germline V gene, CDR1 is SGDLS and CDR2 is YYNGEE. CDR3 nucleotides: TGTGCCAGCAGCCCCGGACAGGGAGAAGAGACCCAGTACTTC. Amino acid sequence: CASSPGQGEETQYF.

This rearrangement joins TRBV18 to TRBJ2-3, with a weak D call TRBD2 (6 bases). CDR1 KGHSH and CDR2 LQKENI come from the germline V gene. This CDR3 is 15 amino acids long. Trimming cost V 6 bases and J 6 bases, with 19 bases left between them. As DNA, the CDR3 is TGTGCCAGCTCTTTATCCGGGGAGGTCTCGGATACGCAGTATTTT. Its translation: CASSLSGEVSDTQYF.

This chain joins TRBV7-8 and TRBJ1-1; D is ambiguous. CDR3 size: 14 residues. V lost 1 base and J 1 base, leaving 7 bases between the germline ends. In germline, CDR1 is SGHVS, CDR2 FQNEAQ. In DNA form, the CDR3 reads TGTGCCAGCAGCTTAGTGTCCGGGAACACTGAAGCTTTCTTT. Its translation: CASSLVSGNTEAFF.

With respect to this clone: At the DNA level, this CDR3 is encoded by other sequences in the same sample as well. The DNA for the CDR3 is TGTGCCAGCAGCTACACCGGACAGGGGGGCGGCTACACCTTC. Translation: CASSYTGQGGGYTF. This chain links TRBV6-5 with TRBJ1-2; 10 positions match TRBD1. J was trimmed by 8 bases and V by 6 bases; bases with no gene match: 9. The length of the CDR3 is 14 residues. Germline CDR1 MNHEY, CDR2 SVGAGI.

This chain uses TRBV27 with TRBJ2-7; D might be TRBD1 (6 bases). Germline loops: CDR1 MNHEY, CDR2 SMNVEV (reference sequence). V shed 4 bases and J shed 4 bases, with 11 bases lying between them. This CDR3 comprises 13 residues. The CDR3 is CASSYTGPYEQYF. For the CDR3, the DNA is TGTGCCAGCAGTTATACAGGGCCTTACGAGCAGTACTTC.

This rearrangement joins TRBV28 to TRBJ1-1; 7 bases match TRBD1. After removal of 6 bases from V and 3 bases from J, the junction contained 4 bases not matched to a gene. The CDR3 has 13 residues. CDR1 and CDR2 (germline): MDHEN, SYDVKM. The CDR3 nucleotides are TGTGCCAGCAGGGAGACAGGGTACACTGAAGCTTTCTTT. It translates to CASRETGYTEAFF.

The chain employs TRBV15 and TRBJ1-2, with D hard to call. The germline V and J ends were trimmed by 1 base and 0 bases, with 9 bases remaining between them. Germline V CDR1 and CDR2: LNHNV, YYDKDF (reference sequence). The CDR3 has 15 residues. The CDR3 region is CATSRGGSANYGYTF. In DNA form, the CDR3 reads TGTGCCACCAGCAGAGGAGGATCAGCTAACTATGGCTACACCTTC.

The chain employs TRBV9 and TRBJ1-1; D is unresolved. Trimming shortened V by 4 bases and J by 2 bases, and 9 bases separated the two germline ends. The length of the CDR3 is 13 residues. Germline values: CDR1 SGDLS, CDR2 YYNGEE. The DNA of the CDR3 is TGTGCCAGCAGCTCCACGGGAAACACTGAAGCTTTCTTT. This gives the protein CASSSTGNTEAFF. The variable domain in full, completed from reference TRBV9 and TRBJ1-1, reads DSGVTQTPKHLITATGQRVTLRCSPRSGDLSVYWYQQSLDQGLQFLIQYYNGEERAKGNILERFSAQQFPDLHSELNLSSLELGDSALYFCASSSTGNTEAFFGQGTRLTVV.